This is a list of T cell receptor beta chains from one sample in a study of control samples from healthy donors and cancer patients. The table came from immunoSEQ multiplex PCR; TCRdb's copy has only in-frame clones and leaves some out. The table lists 150,000 to 200,000 clones, around 90% of them singletons. The sequencing input was blood. The receptor source for this set is a man aged 25-45 years in good health. The CDR3 runs from the conserved cysteine through the conserved F or W. The D gene is left open where the match is weak. Part of the rows lack a size; the others show once, few, many or a class for expanded clones.

TRBJ2-5 | . | TRBV7-8 | once | TGTGCCAGCAGCGCCGACTTGGGCGAGACCCAGTACTTC | CASSADLGETQYF
TRBJ2-1 | TRBD1 | TRBV18 | . | TGTGCCAGCTCACCCGACAGGGGTCTTAGTTCCTACAATGAGCAGTTCTTC | CASSPDRGLSSYNEQFF
TRBJ2-2 | . | TRBV24-1 | . | TGTGCCACCAGTGATTCCCGCCAGGGTGTCGGGGAGCTGTTTTTT | CATSDSRQGVGELFF
TRBJ1-4 | . | TRBV7-8 | . | TGTGCCAGCAGCTTATTAGGTGAAAAACTGTTTTTT | CASSLLGEKLFF
TRBJ2-3 | . | TRBV18 | . | TGTGCCAGCTCACCACGGGCAGGGGAGACAGATACGCAGTATTTT | CASSPRAGETDTQYF
TRBJ1-2 | . | TRBV12-3/TRBV12-4 | . | TGTGCCAGCAGTTTGGGAGGGTTCGGCTACACCTTC | CASSLGGFGYTF
TRBJ2-1 | TRBD1 | TRBV19 | . | TGTGCCACCCGGGACAGGGTGTTTGTCAATGAGCAGTTCTTC | CATRDRVFVNEQFF
TRBJ2-7 | . | TRBV29-1 | . | TGCAGCGTTGGAAAGGGGCCCACCACCTACGAGCAGTACTTC | CSVGKGPTTYEQYF
TRBJ1-6 | . | TRBV5-4 | . | TGTGCCAGCAGCCTTGACCGATATGGCGGGGCCCTCCACTTT | CASSLDRYGGALHF
TRBJ1-5 | TRBD1 | TRBV6-2/TRBV6-3 | . | TGTGCCAGCAGTTCGGGACAGCGAAATCAGCCCCAGCATTTT | CASSSGQRNQPQHF
TRBJ2-1 | . | TRBV3-1/TRBV3-2 | . | TGTGCCAGCAGCCAAGGGTGGGGGGGGCAAAATGAGCAGTTCTTC | CASSQGWGGQNEQFF
TRBJ1-4 | . | TRBV19 | . | TGTGCCAGTAGTATCAGCCCTGGGTTTGCAGGGGAGTATGGGGGTGAAAAACTGTTTTTT | CASSISPGFAGEYGGEKLFF
TRBJ2-1 | . | TRBV15 | few | TGTGCCACCAGCAGAGATCAGGCCGGATCCTACAATGAGCAGTTCTTC | CATSRDQAGSYNEQFF
TRBJ2-7 | . | TRBV9 | . | TGTGCCAGCAGCGTAGCTGGCGGCAGCTCCTACGAGCAGTACTTC | CASSVAGGSSYEQYF
TRBJ2-1 | . | TRBV11-1 | . | TGTGCCAGCAGGGGGGTAGGGGATGAGCAGTTCTTC | CASRGVGDEQFF
TRBJ2-1 | TRBD2 | TRBV7-9 | . | TGTGCCAGCAGCCCGAGCGGGAGCTCCTACAATGAGCAGTTCTTC | CASSPSGSSYNEQFF
TRBJ1-4 | TRBD1 | TRBV7-9 | . | TGTGCCAGCAGCCGAAGCAGGGGGCGTCATGAAAAACTGTTTTTT | CASSRSRGRHEKLFF
TRBJ2-3 | . | TRBV9 | . | TGTGCCAGCAGCGTAGCTCCAGGGGTGCCCCCAGATACGCAGTATTTT | CASSVAPGVPPDTQYF
TRBJ2-1 | . | TRBV7-9 | . | TGTGCCAGCAGCCAGACTGTACAGGGAGGCTACAATGAGCAGTTCTTC | CASSQTVQGGYNEQFF
TRBJ2-7 | . | TRBV11-2 | . | TGTGCCAGCAGCAGAGATTACGAGCAGTACTTC | CASSRDYEQYF